Listed here are 12 T cell receptor beta chains from one sample, sequenced in a study of cytomegalovirus exposure and HLA in healthy donors. 60 Vbeta and 13 Jbeta primers were used in PCR. The table came from immunoSEQ multiplex PCR; TCRdb's copy has only in-frame clones and leaves some out. The table records about 160,000 clones, roughly four fifths of them present only once. Sequencing was carried out using PBMCs. All receptors derive from a female donor in good health and CMV-seronegative.

The chain couples TRBV4-2 to TRBJ2-4, with D possibly matching TRBD2 (6 bases). In germline, CDR1 is LGHNA, CDR2 YNFKEQ. The CDR3 loop spans 15 amino acids. V was trimmed by 0 bases and J by 3 bases, leaving 9 bases between them. CDR3 residues: CASSQDGGFKNIQYF. CDR3 nucleotide sequence: TGTGCCAGCAGCCAAGACGGGGGTTTCAAAAACATTCAGTACTTC.

The V call is TRBV6-5, the J call TRBJ2-1; 7 positions agree with TRBD2. Germline V gives CDR1 MNHEY, CDR2 SVGAGI. This CDR3 has 15 amino acids. The V and J ends lost 2 bases and 5 bases, in that order; junction bases with no gene match: 6. The CDR3 region has the DNA TGTGCCAGCAGTTACCAGCATGGGGGGGACAATGAGCAGTTCTTC. This encodes CASSYQHGGDNEQFF.

This sequence joins TRBV20-1 and TRBJ1-3, with D uncertain. CDR3 length: 11 residues. V lost 4 bases and J 6 bases, leaving 7 bases between the germline ends. In germline, CDR1 is DFQATT, CDR2 SNEGSKA (reference sequence). This CDR3 reads CSANVANTIYF. CDR3 nucleotide sequence: TGCAGTGCTAATGTAGCAAACACCATATATTTT.

The chain carries TRBV25-1 and TRBJ2-1, with a tentative D call TRBD1 (5 bases). The germline V gene has CDR1 MGHDK and CDR2 SYGVNS. Trimming stripped 2 bases from V and 3 bases from J, with 11 bases between. This CDR3 has 15 residues. CDR3 in amino acids: CASSEGQGYYNEQFF. The CDR3 DNA follows: TGTGCCAGCAGTGAAGGTCAGGGTTACTACAATGAGCAGTTCTTC.

Of note for this clone: Other DNA sequences in the same sample also yield this CDR3. The gene calls are TRBV27 and TRBJ2-7; possible D gene TRBD1, 5 bases. Germline CDR1 is MNHEY and CDR2 is SMNVEV (reference sequence). V lost 3 bases, J lost 6 bases, and 12 bases lay in between. The CDR3 has 13 amino acids. This CDR3 is CASSFKQGGEQYF. CDR3 nucleotides: TGTGCCAGCAGTTTCAAGCAGGGTGGCGAGCAGTACTTC.

This clone was counted only a few times. J is TRBJ1-1 and V is TRBV25-1; the D gene is possibly TRBD1 (6 bases). CDR1 MGHDK and CDR2 SYGVNS come from the germline V gene. Trimming removed 10 bases at V and 0 bases at J, with 12 bases between. The CDR3 has 13 residues. CDR3 nucleotides: TGTGCCACCAAGGACAGACTGAACACTGAAGCTTTCTTT. Translating gives CATKDRLNTEAFF.

This chain links TRBV7-2 with TRBJ1-5; D not resolved. Trimming pared 5 bases from V and 4 bases from J, leaving 9 bases between. Germline CDR1 reads SGHTA; CDR2 reads FQGNSA. This CDR3 has 13 amino acids. The chain's CDR3 is CASSIGPNQPQHF. Written as DNA, the CDR3 is TGTGCCAGCAGCATAGGGCCGAATCAGCCCCAGCATTTT.

J is TRBJ1-2 and V is TRBV4-3; no clear D. The CDR3 is 12 residues long. The V gene lost 0 bases and the J gene lost 6 bases, with 5 bases spanning the gap. Germline CDR1 and CDR2: LGHNA and YSLEER. The CDR3 DNA is TGCGCCAGCAGCCAAGACAGTAATGGCTACACCTTC. The encoded protein is CASSQDSNGYTF.

The chain couples TRBV7-4 to TRBJ2-7, with a tentative D call TRBD1 (6 bases). Germline CDR1 and CDR2: SGHVT and SQSDAQ. The germline V and J ends were trimmed by 5 bases and 0 bases, with 20 bases remaining between them. The CDR3 spans 17 residues. The CDR3 sequence is CASSVADSRMSSYEQYF. As DNA, the CDR3 is TGTGCCAGCAGCGTGGCGGACAGCCGAATGAGCTCCTACGAGCAGTACTTC.

A note on this clone: Distinct nucleotide sequences in the sample also encode this CDR3. CDR3 region: CASSPRTGGEQYF. The CDR3 coding sequence is TGTGCCAGCAGCCCAAGAACAGGGGGAGAGCAGTACTTC. The chain combines TRBV9 with TRBJ2-7; 8 positions agree with TRBD1. V shed 4 bases and J 7 bases; nucleotides not matched to a gene: 7. This CDR3 is built from 13 residues. Germline CDR1 reads SGDLS; CDR2 reads YYNGEE.

Here the CDR3 reads CASRPTSGGAGEQFF. The DNA of the CDR3 is TGTGCCAGCAGACCTACTAGCGGGGGGGCCGGTGAGCAGTTCTTC. This chain connects TRBV27 to TRBJ2-1, with 13 bases lining up with TRBD2. Per the germline V gene, CDR1 is MNHEY and CDR2 is SMNVEV (reference sequence). The CDR3 runs 15 residues. Germline trimming cut 6 bases from V and 9 bases from J; bases unmatched to any gene: 8.

The chain is built from TRBV7-8 and TRBJ1-6; TRBD1 matches at 9 bases. This CDR3 spans 14 amino acids. The V gene's germline CDR1 is SGHVS and CDR2 FQNEAQ. With V trimmed by 6 bases and J by 7 bases, 4 bases remained unmatched. CDR3 sequence: CASSSGTGNSPLHF. In DNA form, the CDR3 reads TGTGCCAGCAGTTCCGGGACAGGGAATTCACCCCTCCACTTT.